The source of this TCR beta chain is a study of shared clonotypes between healthy human individuals. The germline gives CDR1 SGHDT, CDR2 YYEEEE. There are 17 residues in the CDR3. V was pared by 0 bases and J by 3 bases, with 2 bases of the junction left unmatched. This table comes from immunoSEQ multiplex PCR, and its TCRdb copy is limited to in-frame clones, with some not included. The table has roughly 1,000,000 clones, 70% to 80% seen once. Specimen: memory CD4+ T cells from PBMCs. The subset denotes: CD45RA-negative fraction. This sequence originates from a young man in good health. Some clones in this sample may be carry-over from other donors' samples. The chain employs TRBV5-6 and TRBJ2-3; the match to TRBD2 covers 15 bases. As DNA, the CDR3 is TGTGCCAGCAGCTTGGGGACTAGCGGGAGGGCAACAGATACGCAGTATTTT. Translating gives CASSLGTSGRATDTQYF.